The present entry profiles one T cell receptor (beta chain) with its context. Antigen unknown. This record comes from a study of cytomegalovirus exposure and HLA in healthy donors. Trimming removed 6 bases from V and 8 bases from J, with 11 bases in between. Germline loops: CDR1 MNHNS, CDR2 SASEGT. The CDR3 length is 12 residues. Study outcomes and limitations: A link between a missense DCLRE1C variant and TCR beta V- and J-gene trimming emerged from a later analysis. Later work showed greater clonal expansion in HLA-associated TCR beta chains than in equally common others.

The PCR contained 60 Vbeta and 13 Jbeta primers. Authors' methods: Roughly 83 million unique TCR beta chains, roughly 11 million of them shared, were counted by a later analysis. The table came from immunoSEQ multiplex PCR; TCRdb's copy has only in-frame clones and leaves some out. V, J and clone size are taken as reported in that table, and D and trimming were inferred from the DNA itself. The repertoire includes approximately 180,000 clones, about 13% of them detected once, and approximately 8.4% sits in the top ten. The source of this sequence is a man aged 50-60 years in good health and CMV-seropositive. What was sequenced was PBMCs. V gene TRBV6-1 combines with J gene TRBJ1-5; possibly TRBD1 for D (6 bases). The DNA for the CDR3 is TGTGCCAGCAGAACCAACAGGGAGCCCCAGCATTTT. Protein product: CASRTNREPQHF.